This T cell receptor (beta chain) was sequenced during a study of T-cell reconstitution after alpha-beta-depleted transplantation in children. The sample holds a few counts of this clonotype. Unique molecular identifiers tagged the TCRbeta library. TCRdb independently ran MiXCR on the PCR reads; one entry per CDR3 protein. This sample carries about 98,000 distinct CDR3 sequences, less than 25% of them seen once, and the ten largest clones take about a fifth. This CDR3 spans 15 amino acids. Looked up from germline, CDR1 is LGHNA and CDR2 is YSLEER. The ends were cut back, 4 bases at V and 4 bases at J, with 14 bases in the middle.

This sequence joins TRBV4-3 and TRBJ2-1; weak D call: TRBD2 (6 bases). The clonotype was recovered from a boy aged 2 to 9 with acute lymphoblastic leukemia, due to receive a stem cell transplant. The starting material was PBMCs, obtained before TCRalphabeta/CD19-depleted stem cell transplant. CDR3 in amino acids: CASSPDWGRYNEQFF. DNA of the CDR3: TGCGCCAGCAGCCCAGATTGGGGGAGGTACAATGAGCAGTTCTTC.